This entry describes one T cell receptor (beta chain). In this sample, this clonotype turned up many times. Its antigen remains unidentified. It has no much larger one-base neighbor in the sample; base qualities were not kept. This record comes from a study of T cell repertoires in cytomegalovirus infection (dated by TCRdb to about 2019). Notes on the research overall: Because public TCR beta signatures pointed to carriage of CMV infection together with the matching HLA type, the HLA type of each donor mattered for the analysis. The investigation overall reported the following: The ex vivo response was dominated by HLA-C-restricted CMV-specific TCR beta clonotypes, which also provided the single most frequent clonotype in two of eight donors. Carriers of CMV infection plus the relevant HLA type were discriminated by the cumulative frequency of public TCR beta family members in the study cohort and in an independent 352-donor cohort.

The run used an Illumina HiSeq 1500. Clones were called with MiXCR by TCRdb after fastp trimmed the public reads at Q25, and only in-frame beta chains were retained. Rows matching on CDR3 protein sequence are summarized as one entry with the most common DNA and genes. This sample has roughly 320,000 distinct CDR3 sequences in its table, and around 9.1% of those were observed once. The biggest ten clones account for approximately 2.4% of the sample. In the germline V gene (reference sequence), CDR1 corresponds to MNHEY and CDR2 to SMNVEV. Its CDR3 holds 13 amino acids, cysteine through phenylalanine. The retained sequence is limited to the CDR3, 39 bases, with the frame set at the first base. V is pared back by 1 base and J by 3 bases, with 6 bases lying between the germline termini.

The chain links TRBV27 with TRBJ2-5; the D gene is not confidently resolved. The sequenced sample was PBMCs. This clonotype was sampled from a human donor in good health (CMV status not recorded). Some clones in this sample may be carry-over from other donors' samples. The nucleotide sequence is TGTGCCAGCAGTTTATTTGATGAAGAGACCCAGTACTTC. Translated, this gives CASSLFDEETQYF.